The 25 T cell receptor beta chains presented below share a single source sample, sequenced in a study of shared clonotypes between healthy human individuals. Naive CD8 populations comprised CD45RO-negative cells positively selected for CCR7, excluding terminally differentiated effector memory CD45RA+ cells. Method: immunoSEQ multiplex PCR; TCRdb's copy keeps in-frame clones and lacks some. The table includes about 2.1 million clones, 93% detected once. The sequenced sample was naive CD8+ T cells from PBMCs. The source is a man between 18 and 29 years old in good health. Some clones in this sample may be carry-over from other donors' samples.

This rearrangement joins TRBV5-1 to TRBJ2-1; the D call may be TRBD1 or TRBD2 (5 bases each). Trimming shortened V by 4 bases and J by 2 bases, and 16 bases separated the two germline ends. Looked up from germline, CDR1 is SGHRS and CDR2 is YFSETQ. This CDR3 has 16 amino acids. The CDR3 DNA sequence: TGCGCCAGCAGCGGGGGTCCGGTACAAACCTACAATGAGCAGTTCTTC. Its translation: CASSGGPVQTYNEQFF.

The chain links TRBV11-3 to TRBJ1-1; unclear D gene. Germline V gives CDR1 SGHNT, CDR2 YENEEA. The CDR3 extends over 13 amino acids. V gave up 5 bases and J gave up 0 bases, with 7 bases separating them. CDR3: CASSLNLNTEAFF. The CDR3 bases are TGTGCCAGCAGCCTTAATCTGAACACTGAAGCTTTCTTT.

V is TRBV28 and J is TRBJ2-5; D possibly matches TRBD1 or TRBD2 (5 bases each). The CDR3 extends over 15 amino acids. Trimming pared 5 bases from V and 2 bases from J, leaving 15 bases between. Germline V gives CDR1 MDHEN, CDR2 SYDVKM. The DNA of the CDR3 is TGTGCCAGCAGTCTCTTGCAGGGAGCTCAAGAGACCCAGTACTTC. It specifies CASSLLQGAQETQYF.

This rearrangement joins TRBV14 to TRBJ2-7; maybe TRBD1 (6 bases). V was shortened by 2 bases and J by 3 bases, with 11 bases between the two germline ends. Germline CDR1 SGHDN, CDR2 FVKESK. This CDR3 spans 14 amino acids. CDR3 DNA: TGTGCCAGCAGCCAACGACAGGTAATCTACGAGCAGTACTTC. Translation gives CASSQRQVIYEQYF. The full variable domain, its missing parts supplied by reference TRBV14 and TRBJ2-7, is EAGVTQFPSHSVIEKGQTVTLRCDPISGHDNLYWYRRVMGKEIKFLLHFVKESKQDESGMPNNRFLAERTGGTYSTLKVQPAELEDSGVYFCASSQRQVIYEQYFGPGTRLTVT.

Worth noting for this clone: This specimen includes other DNA sequences encoding the same CDR3. The gene calls are TRBV7-9 and TRBJ2-7, with TRBD1 matching 9 bases. The CDR3 covers 14 residues. Germline CDR1 is SEHNR and CDR2 is FQNEAQ (reference sequence). The junction had 6 bases not matched to a gene; V was cut back by 5 bases and J by 4 bases. CDR3 sequence (DNA): TGTGCCAGCAGCGCCACAGGGGGCCCATACGAGCAGTACTTC. Its protein is CASSATGGPYEQYF.

The gene calls are TRBV25-1 and TRBJ1-2; D is possibly TRBD1 (5 bases). CDR1 MGHDK and CDR2 SYGVNS come from the germline V gene. CDR3 length: 15 amino acids. V lost 1 base, J lost 8 bases, and 17 bases lay in between. The CDR3 loop is CASSEWGRSIGGYTF. In DNA, the CDR3 is TGTGCCAGCAGTGAATGGGGCCGGTCTATTGGGGGCTACACCTTC.

The CDR3 DNA reads TGTGCCAGCAGCTTATCGGGAAGTAGTAGGGAGCAGTACTTC. Translating it yields CASSLSGSSREQYF. J is TRBJ2-7 and V is TRBV7-6; D might be TRBD2 (5 bases). V was pared by 2 bases and J by 7 bases, with 15 bases between. The CDR3 spans 14 residues. Germline CDR1 SGHVS, CDR2 FNYEAQ. The entire variable domain, with the rest obtained from reference TRBV7-6 and TRBJ2-7, is as follows: GAGVSQSPRYKVTKRGQDVALRCDPISGHVSLYWYRQALGQGPEFLTYFNYEAQQDKSGLPNDRFSAERPEGSISTLTIQRTEQRDSAMYRCASSLSGSSREQYFGPGTRLTVT.

The table lists this clone with a count of one. The chain couples TRBV15 to TRBJ1-3, with TRBD1 as a possible D gene (5 bases). CDR3 length: 17 residues. Per germline, CDR1 LNHNV and CDR2 YYDKDF (reference sequence). V dropped 0 bases and J dropped 6 bases, with 18 bases sitting between them. Written as DNA, the CDR3 is TGTGCCACCAGCAGAGATCACCTTCGGCAGGGACCAAACACCATATATTTT. Its translation: CATSRDHLRQGPNTIYF.

This chain joins TRBV5-4 and TRBJ1-1; TRBD1 agrees at 7 bases. CDR1 is SGHNT, CDR2 YYREEE, per germline (reference sequence). CDR3 length equals 16 residues. Trimming cost V 4 bases and J 0 bases; bases outside gene matches: 9. In nucleotides, the CDR3 is TGTGCCAGCAGCACACGCAGGGGGGGGATGAACACTGAAGCTTTCTTT. Translating it yields CASSTRRGGMNTEAFF.

The chain couples TRBV4-3 to TRBJ2-2; 11 nucleotides match TRBD2. J gave up 1 base and V 3 bases, and 4 bases lay outside the gene matches. Germline loops: CDR1 LGHNA, CDR2 YSLEER. This CDR3 is built from 17 residues. CDR3 DNA sequence: TGCGCCAGCAGCCACCCGACTAGCGGGAAGAACACCGGGGAGCTGTTTTTT. It encodes CASSHPTSGKNTGELFF.

V usage is TRBV6-8 and J usage is TRBJ2-6; D not certain. The germline gives CDR1 MNHGY, CDR2 SAAAGT. The V end was cut by 3 bases, the J end by 2 bases, with 17 bases between. This CDR3 region has 18 residues. The CDR3 loop is CASSYRCTKKAGANVLTF. The CDR3 region has the DNA TGTGCCAGCAGTTATCGCTGTACAAAGAAGGCTGGGGCCAACGTCCTGACTTTC.

The gene calls are TRBV7-9 and TRBJ2-2; TRBD2 aligns across 8 bases. Looked up from germline, CDR1 is SEHNR and CDR2 is FQNEAQ (reference sequence). The ends lost 5 bases at V and 0 bases at J; junction bases unmatched: 14. There are 19 residues in the CDR3. CDR3 bases: TGTGCCAGCAGCAACCGGGTGACTAGCGATCCATCGAACACCGGGGAGCTGTTTTTT. Protein product: CASSNRVTSDPSNTGELFF.

The rearrangement uses TRBV28 and TRBJ2-3, with D perhaps TRBD2 (6 bases). Germline assignment: CDR1 MDHEN and CDR2 SYDVKM. V shed 7 bases and J shed 2 bases, with 13 bases lying between them. The CDR3 is 14 amino acids. This CDR3 reads CASIRDSFTDTQYF. Here the CDR3 DNA reads TGTGCCAGCATCCGGGACTCCTTCACAGATACGCAGTATTTT. Together with reference TRBV28 and TRBJ2-3, the CDR3 gives the full variable domain: DVKVTQSSRYLVKRTGEKVFLECVQDMDHENMFWYRQDPGLGLRLIYFSYDVKMKEKGDIPEGYSVSREKKERFSLILESASTNQTSMYLCASIRDSFTDTQYFGPGTRLTVL.

The chain joins TRBV30 to TRBJ2-2; a possible D gene is TRBD1 (5 bases). The ends were cut back, 5 bases at V and 1 base at J, with 8 bases in the middle. This CDR3 region has 13 residues. CDR1 and CDR2 from the germline V gene are GTSNPN and SVGIG (reference sequence). The CDR3 DNA reads TGTGCCTGGGAGACAGTGAACACCGGGGAGCTGTTTTTT. Translating it yields CAWETVNTGELFF. Using reference TRBV30 and TRBJ2-2 for the parts outside the CDR3, the full variable domain is SQTIHQWPATLVQPVGSPLSLECTVEGTSNPNLYWYRQAAGRGLQLLFYSVGIGQISSEVPQNLSASRPQDRQFILSSKKLLLSDSGFYLCAWETVNTGELFFGEGSRLTVL.

The chain combines TRBV7-2 with TRBJ1-2; D not certain. Trimming cost V 6 bases and J 8 bases, with 16 bases left between them. Germline loops: CDR1 SGHTA, CDR2 FQGNSA. The CDR3 runs to 13 residues. The CDR3 DNA follows: TGTGCCAGCAGTAACACCCTTAGAGGGGGCTACACCTTC. Protein: CASSNTLRGGYTF.

This chain connects TRBV29-1 to TRBJ2-3; 12 bases align to TRBD1. This CDR3 is 14 amino acids long. The J segment lost 6 bases and the V segment lost 4 bases, leaving 5 bases of the junction unmatched. From germline, CDR1 is SQVTM and CDR2 ANQGSEA. The CDR3, as DNA: TGCAGCGTTGGGGACAGGGGGCTATTGGATACGCAGTATTTT. This gives the protein CSVGDRGLLDTQYF.

In regard to this clone: Other DNA sequences from this sample encode an identical CDR3 as well. V gene TRBV27 combines with J gene TRBJ2-7; D is possibly TRBD2 (6 bases). This CDR3 spans 15 amino acids. Trimming cost V 0 bases and J 2 bases, with 11 bases left between them. The germline gives CDR1 MNHEY, CDR2 SMNVEV (reference sequence). The CDR3 protein is CASSLSLGGTYEQYF. CDR3 sequence (DNA): TGTGCCAGCAGTTTATCGCTTGGGGGGACCTACGAGCAGTACTTC.

The chain couples TRBV21-1 to TRBJ1-4; TRBD1, the D gene given by the table, was not confirmed from the DNA. TRBV21-1 is reported as a pseudogene. This CDR3 is built from 15 residues. CDR3 DNA: TGTGCCAGCAGCAAAGGTCAGGGGACTAATGAAAAACTGTTTTTT. Translated: CASSKGQGTNEKLFF.

This clone appeared once. The rearrangement uses TRBV29-1 and TRBJ2-5; TRBD2 aligns across 15 bases. The CDR3 is 17 residues long. CDR1 and CDR2 (germline): SQVTM, ANQGSEA. The trim removed 7 bases at V and 2 bases at J, leaving 11 bases unmatched. CDR3 in amino acids: CSALGLAGGGLQETQYF. CDR3 in DNA: TGCAGCGCGTTAGGACTAGCGGGGGGGGGTCTTCAAGAGACCCAGTACTTC.

This chain links TRBV29-1 with TRBJ2-1, with a tentative D call TRBD1 (8 bases). The V gene's germline CDR1 is SQVTM and CDR2 ANQGSEA. The V end was cut by 5 bases, the J end by 8 bases, with 22 bases between. The CDR3 sequence is 15 residues long. CDR3 nucleotides: TGCAGCGTTCAATTCAGGGGGCTTGCGGGAGATGAGCAGTTCTTC. This sequence encodes CSVQFRGLAGDEQFF.

The chain links TRBV7-3 to TRBJ2-5, with TRBD1 identical over 7 bases. Germline trimming cut 5 bases from V and 3 bases from J; bases unmatched to any gene: 3. In germline, CDR1 is SGHTA, CDR2 FQGTGA. CDR3 length: 13 amino acids. DNA of the CDR3: TGTGCCAGCAGCATGACAGGGAAAGAGACCCAGTACTTC. It yields the protein CASSMTGKETQYF.

V is TRBV27 and J is TRBJ2-2; 10 bases match TRBD2. CDR1 MNHEY and CDR2 SMNVEV come from the germline V gene (reference sequence). The V and J ends lost 7 bases and 6 bases, in that order; junction bases with no gene match: 8. This CDR3 is built from 15 residues. The CDR3 spells CASTVLAGLAGELFF. The CDR3, as DNA: TGTGCCAGCACAGTACTAGCGGGATTGGCCGGGGAGCTGTTTTTT.

This chain connects TRBV2 to TRBJ1-3; D not certain. The V end was cut by 7 bases, the J end by 0 bases, with 16 bases between. Germline V lookup: CDR1 SNHLY, CDR2 FYNNEI. The CDR3 spans 16 residues. CDR3 protein: CASTEHGRRSGNTIYF. The CDR3 DNA reads TGTGCCAGCACCGAGCATGGACGGCGCTCTGGAAACACCATATATTTT.

The chain carries TRBV5-3 and TRBJ2-2; TRBD2 might be the D (6 bases). TRBV5-3 is an ORF for which the function is uncertain. V was clipped by 5 bases and J by 1 base, with 30 bases between them. The CDR3 contains 21 residues. This CDR3 is CARRMPRGGRRGLRNTGELFF. CDR3 nucleotide sequence: TGTGCCAGAAGGATGCCCCGAGGAGGCCGGCGGGGATTGAGGAACACCGGGGAGCTGTTTTTT.

About this clone itself: In the same sample, other DNA sequences code for this CDR3. The rearrangement uses TRBV27 and TRBJ1-5, with no clear D. CDR3 length equals 13 residues. In germline, CDR1 is MNHEY, CDR2 SMNVEV (reference sequence). V was cut by 6 bases and J by 7 bases, with 13 bases left in between. CDR3 loop: CASSLRAGQPQHF. CDR3 bases: TGTGCCAGCAGCCTCCGCGCAGGACAGCCCCAGCATTTT.